Below, 3 T cell receptor beta chains from the same sample are listed, as sequenced in a study of cytomegalovirus exposure and HLA in healthy donors. The PCR used 60 Vbeta and 13 Jbeta primers. Here immunoSEQ multiplex PCR was the method, and the copy in TCRdb shows in-frame clones only, minus some. The repertoire holds roughly 200,000 clones, with approximately 80% as singletons. The material sequenced was PBMCs. All receptors derive from a man in his sixties in good health and CMV-seronegative.

The chain recombines TRBV6-1 with TRBJ2-3; D gene unclear. Per germline, CDR1 MNHNS and CDR2 SASEGT. Deletions cut 1 base from V and 2 bases from J, with 7 bases between. The CDR3 consists of 14 residues. CDR3 nucleotide sequence: TGTGCCAGCAGTGAAGGAGGTTTCACAGATACGCAGTATTTT. Residues: CASSEGGFTDTQYF.

This clone was seen just once. The chain couples TRBV10-3 to TRBJ1-4; D possibly corresponds to TRBD1 (6 bases). Deletions cut 2 bases from V and 4 bases from J, with 14 bases between. The CDR3 is made up of 16 amino acids. Per germline, CDR1 ENHRY and CDR2 SYGVKD. The CDR3 loop reads CAISERAGGGNEKLFF. The CDR3 nucleotides are TGTGCCATCAGTGAGCGGGCGGGGGGCGGTAATGAAAAACTGTTTTTT.

A few counts support this clone. This chain joins TRBV7-6 and TRBJ1-1; TRBD1 is a possible D gene (5 bases). CDR3 length equals 14 residues. V was trimmed by 1 base and J by 5 bases, leaving 11 bases between them. Germline V lookup: CDR1 SGHVS, CDR2 FNYEAQ. CDR3 protein: CASSLVTGDTEAFF. Here the CDR3 DNA reads TGTGCCAGCAGCTTAGTAACAGGAGATACTGAAGCTTTCTTT.